This T cell receptor (beta chain) was obtained from a study of shared clonotypes between healthy human individuals. In the study overall: Plates per donor: three CD4 naive, three CD4 memory, two CD8 naive, one CD8 memory.

On this clone: Its cognate antigen is unknown.

Original processing methods: Filtering differed for immunoSEQ, which gave only junction sequences without quality scores. Here immunoSEQ multiplex PCR was the method, and the copy in TCRdb shows in-frame clones only, minus some. V, J and clone size were drawn from that table, and D and trimming were deduced from the DNA. The table lists fewer than 850,000 clones, roughly 96% of them singletons, with under 0.25% in the top ten. Naive CD8 cells were CD45RO-negative, positively selected for CCR7, excluding terminally differentiated effector memory CD45RA+ cells. Regarding the study as a whole: Sampling involved blood alone; tissue repertoires likely differ. Generally, naive subsets (rather than memory subsets) showed larger estimated richness.

This clonotype originated in a man aged 30 to 45 in good health. The sequenced sample was naive CD8+ T cells sorted from blood.

In DNA, the CDR3 is TGTGCCAGTAGTATAGCTCTATTCCCGGGTACCTACGAGCAGTACTTC. Translated: CASSIALFPGTYEQYF. The chain has TRBV19 and TRBJ2-7; no definite D call. The CDR3 runs to 16 residues. Per germline, CDR1 LNHDA and CDR2 SQIVND (reference sequence). V lost 1 base, J lost 2 bases, and 15 bases lay in between.